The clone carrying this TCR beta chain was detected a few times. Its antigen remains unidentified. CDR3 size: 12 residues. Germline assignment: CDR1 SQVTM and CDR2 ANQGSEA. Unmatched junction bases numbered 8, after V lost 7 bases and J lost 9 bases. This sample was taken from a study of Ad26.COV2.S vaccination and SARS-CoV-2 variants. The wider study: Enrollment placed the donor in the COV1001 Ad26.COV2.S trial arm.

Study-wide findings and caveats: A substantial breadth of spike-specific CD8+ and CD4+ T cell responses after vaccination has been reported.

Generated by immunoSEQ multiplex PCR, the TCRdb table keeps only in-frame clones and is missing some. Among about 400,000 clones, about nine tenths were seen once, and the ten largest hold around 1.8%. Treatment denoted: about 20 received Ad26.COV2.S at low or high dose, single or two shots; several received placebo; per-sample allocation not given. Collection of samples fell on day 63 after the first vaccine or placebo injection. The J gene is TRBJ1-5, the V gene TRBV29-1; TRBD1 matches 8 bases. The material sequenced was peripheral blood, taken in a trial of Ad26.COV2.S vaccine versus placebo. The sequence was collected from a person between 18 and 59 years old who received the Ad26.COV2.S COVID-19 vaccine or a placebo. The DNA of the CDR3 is TGCAGCGCTGGGACAGGCGAAGGGCCCCAGCATTTT. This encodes CSAGTGEGPQHF.